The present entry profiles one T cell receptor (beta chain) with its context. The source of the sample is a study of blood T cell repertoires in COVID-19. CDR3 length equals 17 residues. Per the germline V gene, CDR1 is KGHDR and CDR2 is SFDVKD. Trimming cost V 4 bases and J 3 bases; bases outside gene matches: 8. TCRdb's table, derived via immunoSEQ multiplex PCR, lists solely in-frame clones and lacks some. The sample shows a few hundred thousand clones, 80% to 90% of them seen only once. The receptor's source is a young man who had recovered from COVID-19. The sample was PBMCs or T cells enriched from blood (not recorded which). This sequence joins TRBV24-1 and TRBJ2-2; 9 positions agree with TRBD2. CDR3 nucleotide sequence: TGTGCCACCAGTGACCAAAGCGGGAGGAGGGACACCGGGGAGCTGTTTTTT. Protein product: CATSDQSGRRDTGELFF.